The rows below give T cell receptor beta chains drawn from one sample of a study of blood T cell repertoires in COVID-19. Profiling relied on immunoSEQ multiplex PCR, and the TCRdb table lists in-frame clones only, not all of them. The sample has almost 250,000 clones, around 87% seen once. The sample was PBMCs or T cells enriched from blood (not recorded which). These receptors were taken from a woman aged 45-59 years who had recovered from COVID-19. The CDR3 runs from the conserved cysteine through the conserved F or W. The D gene is left open where the match is weak. Rows may omit the clone size; those that give it use once, few, many or a size class.

v_call	d_call	cdr3_length	j_call	clone_size	cdr3_nt	cdr3_aa
TRBV28	NA	16	TRBJ2-6	NA	TGTGCCAGCAGTTCTCGGGGGGCGCTTAGGGCCAACGTCCTGACTTTC	CASSSRGALRANVLTF
TRBV18	NA	13	TRBJ1-5	NA	TGTGCCAGCTCCCCTCTGGCGGAACAGCCCCAGCATTTT	CASSPLAEQPQHF
TRBV18	NA	16	TRBJ1-2	NA	TGTGCCAGCTCACCAACCTGGGAAGGGGTAAATGGTGGCTACACCTTC	CASSPTWEGVNGGYTF
TRBV3-1/TRBV3-2	TRBD2	15	TRBJ2-1	NA	TGTGCCAGCAGCCGCGGGACTAGCGGGAGGTATAAGCAGTTCTTC	CASSRGTSGRYKQFF
TRBV19	TRBD1	15	TRBJ1-1	NA	TGTGCCAGTAGTATCGTCCGGACAGGGCACACTGAAGCTTTCTTT	CASSIVRTGHTEAFF
TRBV13	TRBD1	15	TRBJ2-3	NA	TGTGCCAGCAGCTCGACAGGACAGGGAGGAGATACGCAGTATTTT	CASSSTGQGGDTQYF
TRBV10-3	TRBD1	15	TRBJ2-2	NA	TGTGCCATCAGGGGGACAGAACAGAACACCGGGGAGCTGTTTTTT	CAIRGTEQNTGELFF
TRBV28	NA	15	TRBJ1-6	NA	TGTGCCAGCAGTTTGGCGGGGGCCGAAAATTCACCCCTCCACTTT	CASSLAGAENSPLHF
TRBV6-2/TRBV6-3	NA	13	TRBJ2-3	few	TGTGCCAGCAGTCCCCTTCGCACAGATACGCAGTATTTT	CASSPLRTDTQYF
TRBV27	NA	15	TRBJ1-2	NA	TGTGCCAGCAGTTTATTGGCGGGGCAGGGCTATGGCTACACCTTC	CASSLLAGQGYGYTF
TRBV28	TRBD1	16	TRBJ1-4	NA	TGTGCCAGCAGTCCCAGGGGGACAGCCTTGAATGAAAAACTGTTTTTT	CASSPRGTALNEKLFF
TRBV6-1	NA	17	TRBJ2-4	NA	TGTGCCAGCAGTGACGGGACACCAAATAGGGGCAAAAACATTCAGTACTTC	CASSDGTPNRGKNIQYF
TRBV6-2/TRBV6-3	TRBD2	19	TRBJ2-1	NA	TGTGCCAGCAGTCTGACTAGCGGGAGGGCCGGGGGCTCCTACAATGAGCAGTTCTTC	CASSLTSGRAGGSYNEQFF
TRBV3-1/TRBV3-2	TRBD1	16	TRBJ2-7	NA	TGTGCCAGCAGCCCAACTTACGGGACAGAAAAATACGAGCAGTACTTC	CASSPTYGTEKYEQYF
TRBV7-8	NA	16	TRBJ2-7	NA	TGTGCCAGCAGCCACCGGGACTCCATTATTTCCTACGAGCAGTACTTC	CASSHRDSIISYEQYF
TRBV10-1	TRBD1	13	TRBJ1-1	NA	TGCGCCAGCAGGCGGGACAGGGGAACTGAAGCTTTCTTT	CASRRDRGTEAFF
TRBV11-2	NA	14	TRBJ1-5	NA	TGTGCCAGCAGCTTACGGGGGGCGGGTCAGCCCCAGCATTTT	CASSLRGAGQPQHF
TRBV2	TRBD2	15	TRBJ2-3	NA	TGTGCCAGCAAAAAGGGACTAGCTGGCACAGATACGCAGTATTTT	CASKKGLAGTDTQYF
TRBV5-1	NA	14	TRBJ2-2	NA	TGCGCCAGCACGGAGACTAGGAACACCGGGGAGCTGTTTTTT	CASTETRNTGELFF
TRBV19	TRBD1	16	TRBJ2-3	NA	TGTGCCAGTAGTCCCGACAGGGGCCAAGGAACAGATACGCAGTATTTT	CASSPDRGQGTDTQYF
TRBV9	TRBD1	15	TRBJ2-5	NA	TGTGCCAGCAGCGGAACAGGGGGCAATTGGGAGACCCAGTACTTC	CASSGTGGNWETQYF
TRBV5-8	TRBD1	16	TRBJ1-4	NA	TGTGCCAGCAGCTCCTCGAGGGGACAGAATAATGAAAAACTGTTTTTT	CASSSSRGQNNEKLFF